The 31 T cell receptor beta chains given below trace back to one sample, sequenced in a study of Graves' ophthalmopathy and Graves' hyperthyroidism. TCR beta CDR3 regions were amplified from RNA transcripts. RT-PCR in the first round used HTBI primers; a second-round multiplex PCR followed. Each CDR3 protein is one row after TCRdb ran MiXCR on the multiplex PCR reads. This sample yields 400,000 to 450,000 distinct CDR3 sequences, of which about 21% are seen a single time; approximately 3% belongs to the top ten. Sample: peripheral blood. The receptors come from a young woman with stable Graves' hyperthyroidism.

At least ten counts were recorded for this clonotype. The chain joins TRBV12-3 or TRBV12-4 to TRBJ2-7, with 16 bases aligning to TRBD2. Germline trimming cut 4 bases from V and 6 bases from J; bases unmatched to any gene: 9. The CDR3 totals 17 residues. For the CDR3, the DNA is TGTGCCAGCAGTTCCGGGACTAGCGGGAGGGGTTTTCTCGAGCAGTACTTC. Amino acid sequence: CASSSGTSGRGFLEQYF.

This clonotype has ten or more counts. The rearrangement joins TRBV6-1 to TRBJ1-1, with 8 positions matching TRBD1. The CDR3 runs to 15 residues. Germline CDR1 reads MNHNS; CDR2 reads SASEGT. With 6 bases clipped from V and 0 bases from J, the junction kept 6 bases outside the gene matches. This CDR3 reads CASRDGQGLNTEAFF. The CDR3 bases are TGTGCCAGCAGAGACGGACAGGGCTTGAACACTGAAGCTTTCTTT.

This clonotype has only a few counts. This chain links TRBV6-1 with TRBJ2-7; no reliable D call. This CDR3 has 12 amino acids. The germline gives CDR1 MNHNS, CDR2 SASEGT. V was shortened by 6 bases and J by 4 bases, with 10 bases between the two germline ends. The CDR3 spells CASSFGYYEQYV. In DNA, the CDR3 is TGTGCCAGCAGCTTCGGTTATTACGAGCAGTACGTC.

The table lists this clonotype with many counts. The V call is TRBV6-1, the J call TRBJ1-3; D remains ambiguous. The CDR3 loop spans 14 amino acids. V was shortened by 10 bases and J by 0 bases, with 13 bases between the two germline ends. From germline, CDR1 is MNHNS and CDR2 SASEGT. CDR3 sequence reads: CATGGGGSGNTIYF. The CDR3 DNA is TGTGCCACGGGCGGCGGCGGCTCTGGAAACACCATATATTTT.

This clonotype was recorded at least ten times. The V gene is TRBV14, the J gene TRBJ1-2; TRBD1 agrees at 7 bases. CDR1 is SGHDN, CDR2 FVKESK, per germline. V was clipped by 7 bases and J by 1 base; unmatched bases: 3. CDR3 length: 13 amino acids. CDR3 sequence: CASTGQVNYGYTF. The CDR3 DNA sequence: TGTGCCAGCACCGGACAGGTTAACTATGGCTACACCTTC.

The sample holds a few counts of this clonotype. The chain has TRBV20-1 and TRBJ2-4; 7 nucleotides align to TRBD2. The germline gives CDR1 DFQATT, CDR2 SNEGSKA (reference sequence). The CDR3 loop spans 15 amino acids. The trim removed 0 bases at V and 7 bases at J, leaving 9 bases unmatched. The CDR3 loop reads CSARDGGDVWNIQYF. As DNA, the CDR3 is TGCAGTGCTAGAGATGGGGGGGACGTCTGGAACATTCAGTACTTC.

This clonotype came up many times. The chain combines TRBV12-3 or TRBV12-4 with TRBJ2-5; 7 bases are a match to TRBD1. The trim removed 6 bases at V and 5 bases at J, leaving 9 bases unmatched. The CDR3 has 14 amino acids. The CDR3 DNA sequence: TGTGCCAGCAGCAAAACAGGGGTTAGGGAGACCCAGTACTTC. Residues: CASSKTGVRETQYF.

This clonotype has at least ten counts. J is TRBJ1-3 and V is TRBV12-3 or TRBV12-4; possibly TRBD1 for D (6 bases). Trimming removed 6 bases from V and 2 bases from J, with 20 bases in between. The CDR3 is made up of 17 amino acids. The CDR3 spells CASSLGNRASTGNTIYF. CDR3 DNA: TGTGCCAGCAGCCTGGGTAACAGGGCTTCTACTGGAAACACCATATATTTT.

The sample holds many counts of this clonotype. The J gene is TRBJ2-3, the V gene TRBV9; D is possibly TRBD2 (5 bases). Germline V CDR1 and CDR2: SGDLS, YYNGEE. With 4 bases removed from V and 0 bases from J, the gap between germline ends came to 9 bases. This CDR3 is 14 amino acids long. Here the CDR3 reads CASSPWTSTDTQYF. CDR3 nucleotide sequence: TGTGCCAGCAGCCCGTGGACTAGCACAGATACGCAGTATTTT.

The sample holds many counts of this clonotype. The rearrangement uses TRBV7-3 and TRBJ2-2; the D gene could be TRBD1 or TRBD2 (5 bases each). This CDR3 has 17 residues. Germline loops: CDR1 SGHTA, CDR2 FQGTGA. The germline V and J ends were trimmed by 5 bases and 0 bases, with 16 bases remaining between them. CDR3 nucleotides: TGTGCCAGCAGCCAGTGGTTGGGACCTACGAACACCGGGGAGCTGTTTTTT. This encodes CASSQWLGPTNTGELFF. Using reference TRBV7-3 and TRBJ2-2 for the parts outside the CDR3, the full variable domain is GAGVSQTPSNKVTEKGKYVELRCDPISGHTALYWYRQSLGQGPEFLIYFQGTGAADDSGLPNDRFFAVRPEGSVSTLKIQRTERGDSAVYLCASSQWLGPTNTGELFFGEGSRLTVL.

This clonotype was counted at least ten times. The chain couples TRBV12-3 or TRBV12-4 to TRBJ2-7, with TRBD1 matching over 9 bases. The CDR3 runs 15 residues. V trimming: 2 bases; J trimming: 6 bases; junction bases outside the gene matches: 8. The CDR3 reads CASSLRTGGAGEQYF. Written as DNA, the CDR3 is TGTGCCAGCAGTTTACGCACAGGGGGCGCGGGCGAGCAGTACTTC.

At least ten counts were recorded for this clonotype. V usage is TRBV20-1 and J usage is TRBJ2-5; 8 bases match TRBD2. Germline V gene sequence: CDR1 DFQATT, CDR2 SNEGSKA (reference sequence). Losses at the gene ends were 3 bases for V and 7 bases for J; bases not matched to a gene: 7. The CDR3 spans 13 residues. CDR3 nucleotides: TGCAGTGCTAGGAAGGCGGGAGGTGGGACCCAGTACTTC. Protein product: CSARKAGGGTQYF.

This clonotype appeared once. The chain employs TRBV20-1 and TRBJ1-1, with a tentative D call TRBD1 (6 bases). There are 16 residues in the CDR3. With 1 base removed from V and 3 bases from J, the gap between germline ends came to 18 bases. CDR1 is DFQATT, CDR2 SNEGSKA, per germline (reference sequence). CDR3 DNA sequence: TGCAGTGCTAGAGCCCAACAGGGAGGATATTACACTGAAGCTTTCTTT. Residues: CSARAQQGGYYTEAFF.

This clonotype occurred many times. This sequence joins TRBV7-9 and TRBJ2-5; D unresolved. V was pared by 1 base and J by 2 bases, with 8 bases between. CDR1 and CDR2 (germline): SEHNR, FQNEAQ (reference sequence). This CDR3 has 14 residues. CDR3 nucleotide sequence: TGTGCCAGCAGCTTAGTGTCCGTGCAAGAGACCCAGTACTTC. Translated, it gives CASSLVSVQETQYF.

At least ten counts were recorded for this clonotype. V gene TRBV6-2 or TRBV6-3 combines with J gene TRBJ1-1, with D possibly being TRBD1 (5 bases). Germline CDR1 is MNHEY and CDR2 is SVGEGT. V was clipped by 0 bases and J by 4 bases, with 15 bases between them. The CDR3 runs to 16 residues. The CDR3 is CASSYSPRDGVTEAFF. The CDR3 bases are TGTGCCAGCAGTTACTCTCCGAGGGACGGCGTCACTGAAGCTTTCTTT.

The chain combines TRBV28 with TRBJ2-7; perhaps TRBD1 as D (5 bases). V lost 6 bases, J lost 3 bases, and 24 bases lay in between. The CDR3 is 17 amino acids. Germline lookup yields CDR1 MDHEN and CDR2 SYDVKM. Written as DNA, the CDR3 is TGTGCCAGCAGCCAAGCAGCCTTACGAATTAGGGGCTACGAGCAGTACTTC. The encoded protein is CASSQAALRIRGYEQYF.

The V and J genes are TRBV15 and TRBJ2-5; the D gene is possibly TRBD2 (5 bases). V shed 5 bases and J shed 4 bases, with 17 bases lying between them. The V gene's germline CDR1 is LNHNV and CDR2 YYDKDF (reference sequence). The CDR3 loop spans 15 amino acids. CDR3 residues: CATSGPRGGGETQYF. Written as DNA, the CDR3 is TGTGCCACCAGCGGTCCTCGAGGCGGAGGAGAGACCCAGTACTTC.

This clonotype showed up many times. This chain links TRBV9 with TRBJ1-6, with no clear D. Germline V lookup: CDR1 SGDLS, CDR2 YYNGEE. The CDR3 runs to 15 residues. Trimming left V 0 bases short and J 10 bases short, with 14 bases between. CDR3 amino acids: CASSVDGGSGSPLHF. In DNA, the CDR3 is TGTGCCAGCAGCGTAGATGGAGGGTCAGGATCACCCCTCCACTTT. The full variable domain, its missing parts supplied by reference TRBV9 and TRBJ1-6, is DSGVTQTPKHLITATGQRVTLRCSPRSGDLSVYWYQQSLDQGLQFLIQYYNGEERAKGNILERFSAQQFPDLHSELNLSSLELGDSALYFCASSVDGGSGSPLHFGNGTRLTVT.

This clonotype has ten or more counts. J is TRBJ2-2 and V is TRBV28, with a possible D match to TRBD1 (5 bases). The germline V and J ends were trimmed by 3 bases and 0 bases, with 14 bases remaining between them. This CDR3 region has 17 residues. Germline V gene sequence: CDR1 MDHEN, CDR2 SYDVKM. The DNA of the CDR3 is TGTGCCAGCAGTTTGAGTGGTCAGGGCACGAACACCGGGGAGCTGTTTTTT. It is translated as CASSLSGQGTNTGELFF.

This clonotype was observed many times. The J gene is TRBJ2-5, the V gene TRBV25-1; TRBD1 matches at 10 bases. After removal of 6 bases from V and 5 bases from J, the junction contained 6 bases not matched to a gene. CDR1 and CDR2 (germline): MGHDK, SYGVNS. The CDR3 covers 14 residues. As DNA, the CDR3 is TGTGCCAGCAGCTCCCGGACAGGGGGGGAGACCCAGTACTTC. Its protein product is CASSSRTGGETQYF.

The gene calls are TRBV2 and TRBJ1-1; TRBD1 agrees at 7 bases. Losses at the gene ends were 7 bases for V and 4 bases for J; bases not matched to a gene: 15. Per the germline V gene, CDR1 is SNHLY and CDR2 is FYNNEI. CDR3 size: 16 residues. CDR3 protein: CASTEEGGVKSTEAFF. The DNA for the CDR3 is TGTGCCAGCACCGAGGAAGGGGGCGTTAAGTCCACTGAAGCTTTCTTT.

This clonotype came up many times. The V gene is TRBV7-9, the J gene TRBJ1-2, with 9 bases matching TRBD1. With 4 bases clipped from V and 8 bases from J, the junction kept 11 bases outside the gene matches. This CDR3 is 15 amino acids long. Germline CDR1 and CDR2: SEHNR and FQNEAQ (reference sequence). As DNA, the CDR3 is TGTGCCAGCAGCTCGTCCCGGGACAGGGTAAGAGGCTACACCTTC. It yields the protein CASSSSRDRVRGYTF.

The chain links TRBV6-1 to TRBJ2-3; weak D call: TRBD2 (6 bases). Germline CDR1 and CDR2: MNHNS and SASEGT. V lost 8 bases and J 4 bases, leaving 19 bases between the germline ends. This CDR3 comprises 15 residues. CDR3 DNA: TGTGCCAGCGGCCTTTTAGCGGAGGGTGCAGATACGCAGTATTTT. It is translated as CASGLLAEGADTQYF.

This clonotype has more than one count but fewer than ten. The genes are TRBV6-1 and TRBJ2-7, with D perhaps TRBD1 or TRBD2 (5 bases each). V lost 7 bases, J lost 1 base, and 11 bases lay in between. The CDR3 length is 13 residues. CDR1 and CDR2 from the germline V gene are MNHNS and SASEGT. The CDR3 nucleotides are TGTGCCAGCAACACTGGGGGTTCCTACGAGCAGTACTTC. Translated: CASNTGGSYEQYF.

The CDR3 loop reads CASSFSSQRHTGELFF. The CDR3 nucleotides are TGTGCCAGCAGTTTCTCTTCCCAGCGGCACACCGGGGAGCTGTTTTTT. V usage is TRBV27 and J usage is TRBJ2-2, with D possibly being TRBD2 (5 bases). V was shortened by 3 bases and J by 3 bases, with 14 bases between the two germline ends. The CDR3 has 16 residues. CDR1 is MNHEY and CDR2 is SMNVEV in the germline V gene (reference sequence).

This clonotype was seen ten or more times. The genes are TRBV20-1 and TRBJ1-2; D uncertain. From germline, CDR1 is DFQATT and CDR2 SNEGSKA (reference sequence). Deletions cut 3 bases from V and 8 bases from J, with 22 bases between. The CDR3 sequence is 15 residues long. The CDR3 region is CSASQFSGRRRGYTF. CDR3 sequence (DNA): TGCAGTGCTAGTCAATTTAGCGGCCGGAGGAGGGGCTACACCTTC.

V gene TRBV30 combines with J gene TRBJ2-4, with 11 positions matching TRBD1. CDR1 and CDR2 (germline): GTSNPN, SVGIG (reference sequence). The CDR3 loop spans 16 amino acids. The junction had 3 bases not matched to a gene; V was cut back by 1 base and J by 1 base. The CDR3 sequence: CAWSEGQGGAKNIQYF. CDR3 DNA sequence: TGTGCCTGGAGTGAGGGACAGGGGGGGGCCAAAAACATTCAGTACTTC.

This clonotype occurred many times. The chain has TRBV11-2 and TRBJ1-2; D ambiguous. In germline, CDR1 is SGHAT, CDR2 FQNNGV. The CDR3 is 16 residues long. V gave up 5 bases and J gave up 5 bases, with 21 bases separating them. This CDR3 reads CASSTHWAANEYGYTF. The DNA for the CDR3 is TGTGCCAGCAGCACCCACTGGGCGGCGAATGAGTATGGCTACACCTTC.

The CDR3 region has the DNA TGTGCCAGCAGCCATCTGGGGACTAGCGGGAGCGAGACCCAGTACTTC. Translating gives CASSHLGTSGSETQYF. The chain recombines TRBV3-1 with TRBJ2-5, with 14 bases fitting TRBD2. The CDR3 is 16 amino acids. V trimming: 3 bases; J trimming: 5 bases; junction bases outside the gene matches: 5. Germline CDR1 and CDR2: LGHDT and YNNKEL (reference sequence).

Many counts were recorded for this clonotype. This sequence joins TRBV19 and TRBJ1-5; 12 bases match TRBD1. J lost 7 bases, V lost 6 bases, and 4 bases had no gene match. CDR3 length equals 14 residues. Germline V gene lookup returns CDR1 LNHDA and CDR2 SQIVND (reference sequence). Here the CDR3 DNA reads TGTGCCAGTAGGGGACAGGGGGCAGAACAGCCCCAGCATTTT. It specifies CASRGQGAEQPQHF.

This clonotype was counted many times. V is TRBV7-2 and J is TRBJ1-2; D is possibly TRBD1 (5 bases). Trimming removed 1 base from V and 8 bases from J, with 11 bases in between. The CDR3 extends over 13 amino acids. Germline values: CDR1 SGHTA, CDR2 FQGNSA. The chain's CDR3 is CASSLGGAGGYTF. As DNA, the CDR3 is TGTGCCAGCAGCTTAGGAGGGGCAGGAGGCTACACCTTC.